This is a list of T cell receptor beta chains from one sample in a study of tumor-infiltrating lymphocytes in primary liver carcinoma. TCRdb re-called the multiplex PCR reads through MiXCR, storing one row per CDR3 protein. Of 330,000 or so distinct CDR3 sequences in the sample, about two thirds were seen once. Input material: peripheral blood. The receptor source for this set is a man aged 40-50 years with primary liver carcinoma and hepatitis B virus infection. Both conserved end residues are part of each CDR3. D genes are given only for firm matches. The size of a clone is reported for some rows only, either as once, few or many, or as a class for expanded clones.

d_gene: NA
abundance: many
v_gene: TRBV11-2
j_gene: TRBJ2-5
CDR3nt: TGTGCCAGCAGCTTAGCGGGTAGGGCCCAGTACTTC
CDR3aa: CASSLAGRAQYF

d_gene: NA
abundance: NA
v_gene: TRBV28
j_gene: TRBJ2-1
CDR3nt: TGTGCCAGCAGGGAACTAGCAGAGGGGGGGAATGAGCAGTTCTTC
CDR3aa: CASRELAEGGNEQFF

d_gene: NA
abundance: NA
v_gene: TRBV11-2
j_gene: TRBJ2-6
CDR3nt: TGTGCCAGCAGTTATGGGGGGACAGCCAGCTCTGGGGCCAACGTCATGACTTTC
CDR3aa: CASSYGGTASSGANVMTF

d_gene: NA
abundance: NA
v_gene: TRBV6-2/TRBV6-3
j_gene: TRBJ1-5
CDR3nt: TGTGCCAGCAGTTACTCGAGTCTTAGGATCAGCAATCAGCCCCAGCATTTT
CDR3aa: CASSYSSLRISNQPQHF

d_gene: NA
abundance: NA
v_gene: TRBV30
j_gene: TRBJ1-4
CDR3nt: TGTGCCTGGAGTGTACTAGGAGATGAAAAACTGTTTTTT
CDR3aa: CAWSVLGDEKLFF

d_gene: TRBD2
abundance: NA
v_gene: TRBV12-3/TRBV12-4
j_gene: TRBJ2-1
CDR3nt: TGTGCCAGCACTCCGGGGGGACTAGCGCGCAATGATCAGCTCTTC
CDR3aa: CASTPGGLARNDQLF

d_gene: TRBD2
abundance: NA
v_gene: TRBV13
j_gene: TRBJ2-1
CDR3nt: TGTGCCAGCGGCTCAGGCCTACGACTAGCGGATTACAATGAGCAGTTCTTC
CDR3aa: CASGSGLRLADYNEQFF

d_gene: TRBD1
abundance: many
v_gene: TRBV30
j_gene: TRBJ2-1
CDR3nt: TGTGCCTGGCGGGACAGGGGGCGCGTCTACAATGAGCAGTTCTTC
CDR3aa: CAWRDRGRVYNEQFF

d_gene: TRBD2
abundance: many
v_gene: TRBV29-1
j_gene: TRBJ2-1
CDR3nt: TGCAGCGTTCGGACTAGCGGGAGGGCTGAGCAGTTCTTC
CDR3aa: CSVRTSGRAEQFF

d_gene: NA
abundance: many
v_gene: TRBV11-2
j_gene: TRBJ1-4
CDR3nt: TGTGCCAGCAGCCTAGGACACGGAAATGAAAAACTGTTTTTT
CDR3aa: CASSLGHGNEKLFF

d_gene: NA
abundance: many
v_gene: TRBV4-1
j_gene: TRBJ2-1
CDR3nt: TGCGCCAGCAGCCAAGTGGGACAACTCTACAATGAGCAGTTCTTC
CDR3aa: CASSQVGQLYNEQFF

d_gene: TRBD1
abundance: NA
v_gene: TRBV6-5
j_gene: TRBJ2-7
CDR3nt: TGTGCCAGCAAGCGGGGACAGGGGGGCTACAAGCAGTACTTC
CDR3aa: CASKRGQGGYKQYF

d_gene: NA
abundance: once
v_gene: TRBV12-3/TRBV12-4
j_gene: TRBJ1-1
CDR3nt: TGTGCCAGCAGTTTAAGCAGCACTCGGAACACTGAAGCTTTCTTT
CDR3aa: CASSLSSTRNTEAFF

d_gene: TRBD1
abundance: NA
v_gene: TRBV6-1
j_gene: TRBJ2-7
CDR3nt: TGTGCCAGCACCTCCCGGGACAGGGGGCTCGACGAGCAGTACTTC
CDR3aa: CASTSRDRGLDEQYF

d_gene: NA
abundance: NA
v_gene: TRBV14
j_gene: TRBJ1-2
CDR3nt: TGTGCCAGTAGCCAAGATGCCGGGAACTATGGCTACACCTTC
CDR3aa: CASSQDAGNYGYTF

d_gene: NA
abundance: NA
v_gene: TRBV11-2
j_gene: TRBJ2-2
CDR3nt: TGTGCCAGCAGCTTGGTACGGTGTGGCACCGGGGAGCTGTTTTTT
CDR3aa: CASSLVRCGTGELFF

d_gene: TRBD1
abundance: NA
v_gene: TRBV6-5
j_gene: TRBJ1-4
CDR3nt: TGTGCCAGCTGTTACATACACAGGGGGCGCGATGAAAAACTGTTTTTT
CDR3aa: CASCYIHRGRDEKLFF

d_gene: TRBD2
abundance: NA
v_gene: TRBV6-2/TRBV6-3
j_gene: TRBJ2-1
CDR3nt: TGTGCCAGCAGTTCGGCTAGCGGGGTCCCTAGCTCCTACAATGAGCAGTTCTTC
CDR3aa: CASSSASGVPSSYNEQFF

d_gene: NA
abundance: few
v_gene: TRBV7-8
j_gene: TRBJ2-1
CDR3nt: TGTGCCAGCAGCTTCCAACCCCGAGATGAGCAGTTCTTC
CDR3aa: CASSFQPRDEQFF

d_gene: NA
abundance: NA
v_gene: TRBV5-1
j_gene: TRBJ2-1
CDR3nt: TGCGCCAGCAGAGCCAGAGATCTAGATTACAATGAGCAGTTCTTC
CDR3aa: CASRARDLDYNEQFF

d_gene: NA
abundance: many
v_gene: TRBV10-2
j_gene: TRBJ2-7
CDR3nt: TGCGCCAGCAAATCCGGCGGTGAGACCTACGAGCAGTACTTC
CDR3aa: CASKSGGETYEQYF

d_gene: NA
abundance: NA
v_gene: TRBV11-2
j_gene: TRBJ1-3
CDR3nt: TGTGCCACCAGCCTTATGGACAGTCTCTCTGGAAACACCAGATATTTT
CDR3aa: CATSLMDSLSGNTRYF

d_gene: NA
abundance: many
v_gene: TRBV10-2
j_gene: TRBJ2-2
CDR3nt: TGCGCCAGCAGTGAAATCGGGGAGCTGTTTTTT
CDR3aa: CASSEIGELFF

d_gene: NA
abundance: NA
v_gene: TRBV11-1
j_gene: TRBJ2-5
CDR3nt: TGTGTCAGTAGCTTAGCACAGAGGAGGGAGACCCAGTACTTC
CDR3aa: CVSSLAQRRETQYF

d_gene: TRBD1
abundance: NA
v_gene: TRBV6-5
j_gene: TRBJ2-1
CDR3nt: TGTGTCAGCAGATGGACAGGGGACGACAATGAGCAGTTCTTC
CDR3aa: CVSRWTGDDNEQFF

d_gene: NA
abundance: NA
v_gene: TRBV24-1
j_gene: TRBJ2-3
CDR3nt: TGTGCCACCAGTGATTATGGCAGGGAGAGTACAGATACGCAGTATTTT
CDR3aa: CATSDYGRESTDTQYF

d_gene: TRBD2
abundance: NA
v_gene: TRBV11-2
j_gene: TRBJ2-3
CDR3nt: TGTGCCAGCAGCCATCTAGCGGGAGAGACAGATTCGCAATATTTT
CDR3aa: CASSHLAGETDSQYF

d_gene: NA
abundance: NA
v_gene: TRBV6-1
j_gene: TRBJ2-5
CDR3nt: TGCGCCAGCAGTGAAGAGACAGCCCTAGTGACCCAGTACTTC
CDR3aa: CASSEETALVTQYF

d_gene: NA
abundance: NA
v_gene: TRBV6-2/TRBV6-3
j_gene: TRBJ2-7
CDR3nt: TGTGCCAGCAGTAACCCCTGGACAAGGATCGGCGAGCAGTACTTC
CDR3aa: CASSNPWTRIGEQYF

d_gene: NA
abundance: NA
v_gene: TRBV29-1
j_gene: TRBJ1-3
CDR3nt: TGCAGCGTTGGTCGGCAGAACTCTGGTAACATCATATATTTT
CDR3aa: CSVGRQNSGNIIYF

d_gene: TRBD1
abundance: few
v_gene: TRBV6-2/TRBV6-3
j_gene: TRBJ2-4
CDR3nt: TGTGCCAGCAGTTACTCGCCGGGACAGGGGGCTAACTTAGCCAAAAACATTCAGTACTTC
CDR3aa: CASSYSPGQGANLAKNIQYF

d_gene: TRBD2
abundance: NA
v_gene: TRBV28
j_gene: TRBJ2-7
CDR3nt: TGTGCCACCTTACTAGCGGGAGCTGGCGAGCAGTACTTC
CDR3aa: CATLLAGAGEQYF

d_gene: NA
abundance: few
v_gene: TRBV30
j_gene: TRBJ2-1
CDR3nt: TGTGCCTGGAGCGCGGGGAGCTCCTACAATGAGCAGTTCTTC
CDR3aa: CAWSAGSSYNEQFF

d_gene: TRBD1
abundance: many
v_gene: TRBV5-5
j_gene: TRBJ2-1
CDR3nt: TGTGCCAGCAGGGACAGGAGGTCCTACAATGAGCAGTTCTTC
CDR3aa: CASRDRRSYNEQFF

d_gene: NA
abundance: NA
v_gene: TRBV10-3
j_gene: TRBJ2-7
CDR3nt: TGTGCCATGGCCTCCGGGGCCGGAACTTACGAGCAGTACTTC
CDR3aa: CAMASGAGTYEQYF

d_gene: TRBD1
abundance: NA
v_gene: TRBV28
j_gene: TRBJ1-4
CDR3nt: TGTGCCAGCAGCTCGGCAGGGGGCGGAAACGAAAAACTGTTTTTT
CDR3aa: CASSSAGGGNEKLFF

d_gene: TRBD2
abundance: few
v_gene: TRBV7-9
j_gene: TRBJ2-1
CDR3nt: TGTGCCAGCAGCTCCGGGACTAGCGGGAGTTGGCTTCCCCACAATGAGCAGTTCTTC
CDR3aa: CASSSGTSGSWLPHNEQFF

d_gene: TRBD1
abundance: many
v_gene: TRBV4-1
j_gene: TRBJ2-7
CDR3nt: TGCGCCAGCAGCCAACAGGACAGGTACTCCTACGAGCAGTACTTC
CDR3aa: CASSQQDRYSYEQYF

d_gene: TRBD2
abundance: NA
v_gene: TRBV11-2
j_gene: TRBJ2-7
CDR3nt: TGTGCCAGCAGCCGACTAGCGGGAGATTCACACGAGCAGTACTTC
CDR3aa: CASSRLAGDSHEQYF

d_gene: NA
abundance: NA
v_gene: TRBV10-3
j_gene: TRBJ2-1
CDR3nt: TGTGCCATCAGTGAGTCGAAGGCCGGGCTACCGACGCGGGACAACAATGAGCAGTTCTTC
CDR3aa: CAISESKAGLPTRDNNEQFF

d_gene: NA
abundance: NA
v_gene: TRBV4-2
j_gene: TRBJ2-1
CDR3nt: TGTGCCAGCAGCCAAGATAGCCGGGGATGGTGGAATGAGCAGTTCTTC
CDR3aa: CASSQDSRGWWNEQFF

d_gene: NA
abundance: NA
v_gene: TRBV4-1
j_gene: TRBJ2-3
CDR3nt: TGCGCCAGCAGCGAACAGATTTCCACTGATACGCAGTATTTT
CDR3aa: CASSEQISTDTQYF

d_gene: TRBD2
abundance: few
v_gene: TRBV13
j_gene: TRBJ2-5
CDR3nt: TGTGCCAGCAGCTACCCGCCGGGGGAGGGTGAAGAGACCCAGTACTTC
CDR3aa: CASSYPPGEGEETQYF

d_gene: TRBD1
abundance: NA
v_gene: TRBV11-2
j_gene: TRBJ2-2
CDR3nt: TGTGCCAGCAGGAAGTTGGGACAGGGGGCGAGCACCACGGAGCTGTTTTTT
CDR3aa: CASRKLGQGASTTELFF

d_gene: TRBD1
abundance: NA
v_gene: TRBV11-3
j_gene: TRBJ2-3
CDR3nt: TGTAGCAGCAGCCCCAGGACAGGGAGCCGCACAGATACGCAGTATTTT
CDR3aa: CSSSPRTGSRTDTQYF

d_gene: NA
abundance: NA
v_gene: TRBV11-3
j_gene: TRBJ1-5
CDR3nt: TGTACCAGCAGCGAAACGACACCTCGGAGGAGAGATAGGTCCCAGCATTTT
CDR3aa: CTSSETTPRRRDRSQHF

d_gene: NA
abundance: NA
v_gene: TRBV30
j_gene: TRBJ2-7
CDR3nt: TGTGCCTGGAGGGGACCCCTCGAGCAGTACTTC
CDR3aa: CAWRGPLEQYF

d_gene: NA
abundance: few
v_gene: TRBV28
j_gene: TRBJ2-3
CDR3nt: TGTGCCAGCACCAAGTTCGACATAACAGATACGCAGTATTTT
CDR3aa: CASTKFDITDTQYF

d_gene: TRBD1
abundance: NA
v_gene: TRBV11-2
j_gene: TRBJ2-5
CDR3nt: TGTGCTAGCAGCTTCCACGACAGGGGGCAGACCCACTACTTC
CDR3aa: CASSFHDRGQTHYF